A single sample is the source of the 30 T cell receptor beta chains below, sequenced in a study of blood T cell repertoires in COVID-19. The method was immunoSEQ multiplex PCR; TCRdb's version includes in-frame clones alone and lacks a portion of them. The sample has about 220,000 clones; about 91% are singletons. The sample comprised PBMCs or T cells enriched from blood (not recorded which). These receptors were collected from a woman between 50 and 59 years old with acute COVID-19.

This clone was counted once. V is TRBV2 and J is TRBJ2-2, with TRBD1 as a possible D gene (8 bases). The CDR3 is 16 amino acids. CDR1 and CDR2 (germline): SNHLY, FYNNEI. The V end was cut by 5 bases, the J end by 2 bases, with 15 bases between. CDR3 residues: CASSFDRGLNTGELFF. Written as DNA, the CDR3 is TGTGCCAGCAGTTTCGACAGGGGACTAAACACCGGGGAGCTGTTTTTT.

The chain employs TRBV28 and TRBJ2-7; 7 bases align to TRBD1. CDR1 MDHEN and CDR2 SYDVKM come from the germline V gene. V gave up 6 bases and J gave up 6 bases; unmatched junction bases: 11. The CDR3 is 14 residues long. The CDR3 loop reads CASRPTGSSLEQYF. CDR3 bases: TGTGCCAGCAGGCCGACAGGGTCCTCGCTCGAGCAGTACTTC.

About this clone itself: The junction does not match germline at one end; this may be a read error. This chain connects TRBV6-5 to TRBJ2-7; the match to TRBD1 covers 10 bases. This CDR3 is 15 amino acids long. Germline-derived CDR1 and CDR2 are MNHEY and SVGAGI. The CDR3 DNA is TGTGCCGGCAGTTACGAGCGGACAGGGGGCTACGAGCAGTACTTC. Its protein is CAGSYERTGGYEQYF.

The V and J genes are TRBV30 and TRBJ2-5; D remains ambiguous. The CDR3 has 12 amino acids. Trimming pared 0 bases from V and 5 bases from J, leaving 7 bases between. Per germline, CDR1 GTSNPN and CDR2 SVGIG (reference sequence). DNA for the CDR3: TGTGCCTGGAGTGTAATGTATGAGACCCAGTACTTC. Amino acids: CAWSVMYETQYF.

CDR3 sequence: CASSHGLAETGELFF. Written as DNA, the CDR3 is TGTGCCAGCAGCCACGGACTAGCGGAGACCGGGGAGCTGTTTTTT. This chain uses TRBV7-9 with TRBJ2-2; 10 bases match TRBD2. The CDR3 spans 15 residues. Looked up from germline, CDR1 is SEHNR and CDR2 is FQNEAQ (reference sequence). The V segment lost 5 bases and the J segment 5 bases; nucleotides outside the gene matches: 5.

This chain connects TRBV25-1 to TRBJ1-2, with a tentative D call TRBD1 (5 bases). The ends were cut back, 3 bases at V and 4 bases at J, with 18 bases in the middle. Germline V gene sequence: CDR1 MGHDK, CDR2 SYGVNS. The CDR3 has 16 amino acids. The CDR3, as DNA: TGTGCCAGCAGTGATCCCCTGGCGGGACTCAGCTATGGCTACACCTTC. It codes for CASSDPLAGLSYGYTF.

This rearrangement joins TRBV4-1 to TRBJ1-6, with 10 bases fitting TRBD1. CDR1 and CDR2 from the germline V gene are MGHRA and YSYEKL. The CDR3 runs 15 residues. Trimming at V came to 5 bases and at J to 8 bases, leaving 6 bases not matched to a gene. CDR3 in amino acids: CASSSRQGAYSPLHF. The CDR3 DNA follows: TGCGCCAGCAGCTCCCGACAGGGGGCGTATTCACCCCTCCACTTT.

The rearrangement uses TRBV7-9 and TRBJ1-4; no clear D gene. Per the germline V gene, CDR1 is SEHNR and CDR2 is FQNEAQ (reference sequence). The CDR3 is made up of 16 amino acids. V dropped 3 bases and J dropped 2 bases, with 13 bases sitting between them. DNA of the CDR3: TGTGCCAGCAGCTTGGAGGGAGTTCGGACTAATGAAAAACTGTTTTTT. This translates into CASSLEGVRTNEKLFF.

The chain employs TRBV14 and TRBJ2-3; 8 nucleotides align to TRBD2. Per germline, CDR1 SGHDN and CDR2 FVKESK. This CDR3 comprises 18 residues. J lost 1 base, V lost 2 bases, and 11 bases had no gene match. The CDR3 DNA reads as TGTGCCAGCAGCCAACTCCCCGGGGGGGGAGGCGGCACAGATACGCAGTATTTT. This codes for CASSQLPGGGGGTDTQYF.

This clone has a single count. The CDR3 DNA sequence: TGTGCCAGCAGCACCGGAGCGGGAGGGACCTACGAGCAGTACTTC. Encoded protein: CASSTGAGGTYEQYF. The rearrangement joins TRBV5-6 to TRBJ2-7; 10 bases are shared with TRBD2. The CDR3 has 15 residues. Germline CDR1 SGHDT, CDR2 YYEEEE. The V segment lost 4 bases and the J segment 2 bases; nucleotides outside the gene matches: 6.

CDR3 nucleotides: TGTGCCACAACCGGGCAGGGTAGATATGAAAAACTGTTTTTT. This translates into CATTGQGRYEKLFF. This rearrangement joins TRBV28 to TRBJ1-4; tentative D call: TRBD1 (5 bases). The CDR3 has 14 residues. Germline V gene data show CDR1 as MDHEN and CDR2 as SYDVKM. Trimming pared 10 bases from V and 6 bases from J, leaving 18 bases between.

The chain recombines TRBV18 with TRBJ1-1; perhaps TRBD1 as D (5 bases). Germline lookup yields CDR1 KGHSH and CDR2 LQKENI. The CDR3 is made up of 13 amino acids. The V end was cut by 5 bases, the J end by 0 bases, with 7 bases between. The CDR3 nucleotides are TGTGCCAGCTCAGGGGGGGTGAACACTGAAGCTTTCTTT. Encoded protein: CASSGGVNTEAFF.

The chain joins TRBV12-3 or TRBV12-4 to TRBJ2-7; TRBD2 matches 8 bases. Trimming at V came to 8 bases and at J to 6 bases, leaving 3 bases not matched to a gene. The CDR3 is 11 residues long. The CDR3 is CASGRGGEQYF. The CDR3 DNA follows: TGTGCCAGCGGCCGGGGGGGCGAGCAGTACTTC.

The chain recombines TRBV28 with TRBJ2-1, with a weak D call TRBD1 (5 bases). The CDR3 totals 14 residues. With 3 bases removed from V and 2 bases from J, the gap between germline ends came to 8 bases. The germline gives CDR1 MDHEN, CDR2 SYDVKM. The CDR3 DNA follows: TGTGCCAGCAGTTTTAGGACAACCTACAATGAGCAGTTCTTC. Translating gives CASSFRTTYNEQFF.

In DNA, the CDR3 is TGCGCCAGCAGCTTGTCTCAGGGCTTCACCGGGGAGCTGTTTTTT. The encoded protein is CASSLSQGFTGELFF. J is TRBJ2-2 and V is TRBV5-1; D may be TRBD1 (5 bases). The V gene lost 1 base and the J gene lost 4 bases, with 11 bases spanning the gap. CDR1 and CDR2 (germline): SGHRS, YFSETQ. The CDR3 loop spans 15 amino acids.

V gene TRBV10-3 combines with J gene TRBJ2-3, with D possibly being TRBD2 (5 bases). The germline V gene has CDR1 ENHRY and CDR2 SYGVKD. The CDR3 sequence is 15 residues long. Trimming took 6 bases from V and 0 from J, leaving 13 bases between them. This CDR3 is CAIRDSVSSTDTQYF. The DNA for the CDR3 is TGTGCCATCAGGGACTCAGTCTCTAGCACAGATACGCAGTATTTT.

The gene calls are TRBV27 and TRBJ1-6; 9 bases fit TRBD1. The CDR3 has 15 residues. CDR1 MNHEY and CDR2 SMNVEV come from the germline V gene (reference sequence). V was pared by 3 bases and J by 9 bases, with 6 bases of the junction left unmatched. CDR3 bases: TGTGCCAGCAGTTTGGGACAGGGAATAGGTTCACCCCTCCACTTT. This encodes CASSLGQGIGSPLHF.

The chain recombines TRBV6-5 with TRBJ1-1; 9 positions match TRBD1. V lost 4 bases and J lost 4; bases outside the gene matches: 10. The CDR3 contains 16 residues. In germline, CDR1 is MNHEY, CDR2 SVGAGI. CDR3 protein: CASSFGYGTGSTEAFF. In nucleotides, the CDR3 is TGTGCCAGCAGTTTCGGATACGGGACAGGGAGCACTGAAGCTTTCTTT.

The chain links TRBV9 to TRBJ2-3; 9 bases agree with TRBD1. Germline V lookup: CDR1 SGDLS, CDR2 YYNGEE. This CDR3 region has 15 residues. V dropped 3 bases and J dropped 4; count of bases not matched to a gene: 6. CDR3 in DNA: TGTGCCAGCAGCGGCGGACAGGGGTTCCCAGATACGCAGTATTTT. This gives the protein CASSGGQGFPDTQYF.

The chain employs TRBV6-5 and TRBJ1-5; D may be TRBD1 (5 bases). V was shortened by 5 bases and J by 3 bases, with 8 bases between the two germline ends. CDR3 length: 13 residues. Germline CDR1 and CDR2: MNHEY and SVGAGI. Here the CDR3 reads CASSTGYNQPQHF. The CDR3 DNA follows: TGTGCCAGCAGTACAGGTTACAATCAGCCCCAGCATTTT.

V and J are TRBV4-1 and TRBJ1-4; 8 bases match TRBD1. The J segment lost 3 bases and the V segment lost 3 bases, leaving 6 bases of the junction unmatched. CDR1 and CDR2 (germline): MGHRA, YSYEKL. The CDR3 length is 16 residues. CDR3 sequence: CASSQPHRGSNEKLFF. For the CDR3, the DNA is TGCGCCAGCAGCCAGCCTCACAGGGGGTCTAATGAAAAACTGTTTTTT.

V gene TRBV19 combines with J gene TRBJ2-7; TRBD1 agrees at 7 bases. In germline, CDR1 is LNHDA, CDR2 SQIVND (reference sequence). The CDR3 covers 15 residues. V gave up 3 bases and J gave up 2 bases; unmatched junction bases: 7. DNA for the CDR3: TGTGCCAGTAGTATTAATGACAGGGCTACCTACGAGCAGTACTTC. Its translation is CASSINDRATYEQYF.

DNA of the CDR3: TGTGCCAGCAGGCGAACTAGCAATGAGCAGTTCTTC. Its protein is CASRRTSNEQFF. The V call is TRBV12-3 or TRBV12-4, the J call TRBJ2-1; possibly TRBD2 for D (5 bases). The CDR3 covers 12 residues. Trimming took 6 bases from V and 6 from J, leaving 9 bases between them.

The chain uses TRBV7-2 and TRBJ2-2; tentatively, D is TRBD1 (5 bases). Germline CDR1 and CDR2: SGHTA and FQGNSA. V lost 1 base and J lost 3, with 6 bases in between. CDR3 size: 14 residues. CDR3 coding DNA: TGTGCCAGCAGCTTAGGACAGTACACCGGGGAGCTGTTTTTT. Translating gives CASSLGQYTGELFF.

The V gene is TRBV29-1, the J gene TRBJ1-1; D is unresolved. There are 13 residues in the CDR3. The V gene's germline CDR1 is SQVTM and CDR2 ANQGSEA. The V end was cut by 3 bases, the J end by 0 bases, with 8 bases between. CDR3 in amino acids: CSVEGRLNTEAFF. CDR3 DNA: TGCAGCGTTGAGGGCAGGTTGAACACTGAAGCTTTCTTT.

V gene TRBV7-3 combines with J gene TRBJ2-1; TRBD2 agrees at 8 bases. Germline loops: CDR1 SGHTA, CDR2 FQGTGA. V lost 2 bases and J lost 5; bases outside the gene matches: 11. The CDR3 contains 17 residues. CDR3 nucleotide sequence: TGTGCCAGCAGCTTAGGATCTAGCGGGCACGTTAACAATGAGCAGTTCTTC. Amino acids: CASSLGSSGHVNNEQFF.

The CDR3 region has the DNA TGTGCCAGCGAAGGGCTTGGAGGATACAATGAGCAGTTCTTC. Its protein product is CASEGLGGYNEQFF. The genes are TRBV9 and TRBJ2-1; a weak D match, TRBD2 (5 bases). Germline V gene sequence: CDR1 SGDLS, CDR2 YYNGEE. Trimming stripped 7 bases from V and 4 bases from J, with 15 bases between. The CDR3 sequence is 14 residues long.

The chain employs TRBV28 and TRBJ1-5; 9 bases match TRBD1. The CDR3 contains 16 residues. The V and J ends lost 8 bases and 0 bases, in that order; junction bases with no gene match: 8. Germline assignment: CDR1 MDHEN and CDR2 SYDVKM. The CDR3 sequence: CASEPGQGISNQPQHF. Written as DNA, the CDR3 is TGTGCCAGCGAGCCGGGACAGGGAATTAGCAATCAGCCCCAGCATTTT.

The chain links TRBV3-1 (or the pseudogene TRBV3-2) to TRBJ2-3; 13 bases align to TRBD2. The CDR3 runs 20 residues. CDR1 and CDR2 (germline): LGHDT, YNNKEL (reference sequence). J gave up 0 bases and V 3 bases, and 12 bases lay outside the gene matches. The CDR3, as DNA: TGTGCCAGCAGCCATCCCAGACTAGCGGGAGGAATCTCTAGCACAGATACGCAGTATTTT. This gives the protein CASSHPRLAGGISSTDTQYF.

As DNA, the CDR3 is TGTGCCAGCAGCTTTCGGACAGTGTTCTTCTCTGGGGCCAACGTCCTGACTTTC. Amino acid sequence: CASSFRTVFFSGANVLTF. The chain has TRBV7-8 and TRBJ2-6; a weak D match, TRBD1 (6 bases). V was trimmed by 3 bases and J by 0 bases, leaving 15 bases between them. The CDR3 sequence is 18 residues long. Per germline, CDR1 SGHVS and CDR2 FQNEAQ.